This record looks at one TCR beta chain sequence and its context. Its antigen is still unknown. The sort gate was single viable CD3+CD4+CD8-CD45RO+ cells for memory CD4+ T cells. The record originates from a study of memory CD4+ T cells and cytomegalovirus serostatus. Repertoires were generated with immunoSEQ multiplex PCR, while TCRdb's copy carries only in-frame clones and drops some. The sample gives about 96,000 clones, 80% of which show up once; 3.6% is in the top ten. CDR1 is MNHNY, CDR2 SVGAGI, per germline (reference sequence). Trimming stripped 0 bases from V and 2 bases from J, with 8 bases between. The CDR3 length is 14 residues. Study-wide findings and caveats: Of about 150 reported CMV TCRbeta sequences, under 80 were found in memory CD4+ repertoires. Suggested: most of the CMV-linked TCR signature lies in CD4+ memory cells.

Sequencing was done on a sample of memory CD4+ T cells from blood. V gene TRBV6-6 combines with J gene TRBJ2-7; D may match TRBD1 or TRBD2 (6 bases each). This sequence originates from an adult in good health and CMV-seropositive. As DNA, the CDR3 is TGTGCCAGCAGTTACTCGAGGGGGGCCTACGAGCAGTACTTC. Translated, it gives CASSYSRGAYEQYF.